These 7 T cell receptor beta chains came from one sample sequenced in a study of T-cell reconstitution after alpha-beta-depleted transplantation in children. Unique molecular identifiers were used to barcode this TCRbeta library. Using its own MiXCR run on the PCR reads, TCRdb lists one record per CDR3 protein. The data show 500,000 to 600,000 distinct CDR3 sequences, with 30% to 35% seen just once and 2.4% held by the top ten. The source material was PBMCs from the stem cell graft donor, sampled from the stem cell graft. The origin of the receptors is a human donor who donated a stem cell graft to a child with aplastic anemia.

The CDR3 is CASGMERDQPQHF. The CDR3, as DNA: TGTGCCAGCGGGATGGAACGGGATCAGCCCCAGCATTTT. The rearrangement uses TRBV7-2 and TRBJ1-5, with no clear D. The CDR3 consists of 13 residues. Trimming cost V 8 bases and J 5 bases, with 13 bases left between them. The germline V gene has CDR1 SGHTA and CDR2 FQGNSA. Complete variable domain (other parts from reference TRBV7-2 and TRBJ1-5): GAGVSQSPSNKVTEKGKDVELRCDPISGHTALYWYRQSLGQGLEFLIYFQGNSAPDKSGLPSDRFSAERTGGSVSTLTIQRTQQEDSAVYLCASGMERDQPQHFGDGTRLSIL.

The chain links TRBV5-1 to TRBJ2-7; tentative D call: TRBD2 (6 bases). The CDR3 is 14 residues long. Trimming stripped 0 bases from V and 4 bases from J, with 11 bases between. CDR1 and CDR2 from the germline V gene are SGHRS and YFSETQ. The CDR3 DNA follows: TGCGCCAGCAGCTTGGTCGGGACTCAATACGAGCAGTACTTC. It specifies CASSLVGTQYEQYF. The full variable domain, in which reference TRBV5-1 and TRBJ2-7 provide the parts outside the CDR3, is KAGVTQTPRYLIKTRGQQVTLSCSPISGHRSVSWYQQTPGQGLQFLFEYFSETQRNKGNFPGRFSGRQFSNSRSEMNVSTLELGDSALYLCASSLVGTQYEQYFGPGTRLTVT.

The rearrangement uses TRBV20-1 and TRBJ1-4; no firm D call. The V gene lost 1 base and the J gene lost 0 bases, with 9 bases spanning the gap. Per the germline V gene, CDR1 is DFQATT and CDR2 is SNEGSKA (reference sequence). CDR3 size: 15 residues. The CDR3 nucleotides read TGCAGTGCTAGAGTCCCGCATACAACTAATGAAAAACTGTTTTTT. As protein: CSARVPHTTNEKLFF.

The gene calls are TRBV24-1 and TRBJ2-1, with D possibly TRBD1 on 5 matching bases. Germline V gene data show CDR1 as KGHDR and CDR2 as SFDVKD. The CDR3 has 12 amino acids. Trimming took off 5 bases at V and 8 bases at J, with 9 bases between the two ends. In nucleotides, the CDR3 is TGTGCCACCAGTGTGCTAGGGGATGAGCAGTTCTTC. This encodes CATSVLGDEQFF.

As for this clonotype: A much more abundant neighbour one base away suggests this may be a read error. Written as DNA, the CDR3 is TGCAGTGCTAGAGATGCCGCGGGAGAAGGGAATGAGCAGTTCTTC. Protein product: CSARDAAGEGNEQFF. The J gene is TRBJ2-1, the V gene TRBV20-1; 7 bases align to TRBD2. Per germline, CDR1 DFQATT and CDR2 SNEGSKA (reference sequence). This CDR3 contains 15 residues. V lost 0 bases, J lost 7 bases, and 9 bases stayed unmatched.

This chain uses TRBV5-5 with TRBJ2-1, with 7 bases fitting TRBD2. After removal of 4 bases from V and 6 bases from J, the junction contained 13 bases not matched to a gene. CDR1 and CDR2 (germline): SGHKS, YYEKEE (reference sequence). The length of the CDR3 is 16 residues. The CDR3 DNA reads TGTGCCAGCAGCGGACCGTACGGCGGGAGCCTCAATGAGCAGTTCTTC. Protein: CASSGPYGGSLNEQFF.

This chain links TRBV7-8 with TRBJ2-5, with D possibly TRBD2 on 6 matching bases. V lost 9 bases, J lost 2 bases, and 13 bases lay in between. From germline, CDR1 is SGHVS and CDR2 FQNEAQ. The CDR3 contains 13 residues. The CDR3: CASTGTLQETQYF. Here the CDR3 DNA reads TGTGCCAGTACCGGGACTTTACAAGAGACCCAGTACTTC. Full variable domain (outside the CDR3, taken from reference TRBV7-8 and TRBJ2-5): GAGVSQSPRYKVAKRGQDVALRCDPISGHVSLFWYQQALGQGPEFLTYFQNEAQLDKSGLPSDRFFAERPEGSVSTLKIQRTQQEDSAVYLCASTGTLQETQYFGPGTRLLVL.